This T cell receptor (beta chain) appears in the sequencing data of a study of control samples from healthy donors and cancer patients. Trimming took 3 bases from V and 2 from J; bases not matched to a gene: 5. This CDR3 contains 15 residues. CDR1 is SGDLS, CDR2 YYNGEE, per germline. Clones were sequenced by immunoSEQ multiplex PCR, and TCRdb holds only the in-frame ones, with some missing. The repertoire holds fewer than 120,000 clones, with around 89% as singletons. The sequence was collected from an older woman with lung cancer. The chain employs TRBV9 and TRBJ1-1, with 9 bases matching TRBD1. Source material: PBMCs. This chain's CDR3 is CASSAQGQGNTEAFF. CDR3 nucleotides: TGTGCCAGCAGCGCACAGGGACAGGGAAACACTGAAGCTTTCTTT.